A selection of T cell receptor beta chains follows, all from one sample in a study of blood T cell repertoires in COVID-19. This table comes from immunoSEQ multiplex PCR, and its TCRdb copy is limited to in-frame clones, with some not included. Among about 41,000 clones listed, 85% to 90% were seen once. The sequencing sample was made of peripheral blood. These receptors came from a human donor in a cohort sampled during active COVID-19. Each CDR3 is given with its conserved first and last residue. A D gene is named only where the DNA matches it firmly. For some rows the clone size is stated as once, few or many, or as a class when expanded; others skip it.

TRBJ2-7 TRBV21-1 . 19 . TGTGCCAGCAGCAAAGTAAGGGGGACAGGAGACCGGATTTCCTACGAGCAGTACTTC CASSKVRGTGDRISYEQYF
TRBJ1-4 TRBV4-2 . 16 . TGTGCCAGCAGCCAAGATTTGGGGGCGGCTAATGAAAAACTGTTTTTT CASSQDLGAANEKLFF
TRBJ1-1 TRBV14 TRBD1 14 . TGTGCCAGCAGCCAGGACAGGGGGCGAGTTGAAGCTTTCTTT CASSQDRGRVEAFF
TRBJ1-3 TRBV28 TRBD1 17 once TGTGCCAGCAGTTTAAGTCGGACAGGGGTTGGTGGAAACACCATATATTTT CASSLSRTGVGGNTIYF